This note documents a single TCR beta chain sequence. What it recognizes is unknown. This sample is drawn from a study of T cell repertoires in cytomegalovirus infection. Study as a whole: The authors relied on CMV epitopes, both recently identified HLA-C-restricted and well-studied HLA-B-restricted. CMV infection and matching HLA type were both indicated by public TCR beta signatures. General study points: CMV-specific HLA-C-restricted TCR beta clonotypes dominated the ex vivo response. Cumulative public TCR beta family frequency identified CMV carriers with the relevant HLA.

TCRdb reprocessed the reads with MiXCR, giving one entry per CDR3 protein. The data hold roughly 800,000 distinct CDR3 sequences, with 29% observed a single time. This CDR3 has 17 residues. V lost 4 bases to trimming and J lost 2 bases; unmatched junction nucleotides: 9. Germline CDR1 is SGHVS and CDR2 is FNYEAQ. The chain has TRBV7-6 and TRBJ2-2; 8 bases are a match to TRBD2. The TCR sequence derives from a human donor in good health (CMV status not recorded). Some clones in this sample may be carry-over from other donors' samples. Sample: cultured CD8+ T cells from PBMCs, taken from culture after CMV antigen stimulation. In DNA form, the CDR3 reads TGTGCCAGCAGCTCCCCCGCCAGCGGGGGTAACACCGGGGAGCTGTTTTTT. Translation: CASSSPASGGNTGELFF.